This TCR beta chain was captured by sequencing in a study of response to subunit inactivated influenza vaccine. From germline, CDR1 is DFQATT and CDR2 SNEGSKA (reference sequence). This CDR3 contains 16 residues. The V gene end was trimmed by 6 bases and the J gene end by 3 bases; junction bases not matched to a gene: 15. TCRdb processed the RT-PCR reads anew with MiXCR; each CDR3 protein has one entry. Of 150,000 or so distinct CDR3 sequences detected, about 10% appear once; the ten largest clones hold 35% to 40%. Details on this clonotype: Its target is unknown.

Study-level findings and limits: Authors suggested seasonal influenza vaccinations each recruit few new T cells.

This clonotype was sampled from a man aged 45 to 75 who received an inactivated influenza vaccine. This sample comprised CD8+ T cells sorted from PBMCs, obtained less than 30 months after vaccination. V and J are TRBV20-1 and TRBJ2-7; 9 bases fit TRBD1. CDR3 region: CSARWTGDDAFYEQYF. The DNA of the CDR3 is TGCAGTGCCCGATGGACAGGGGACGACGCTTTCTACGAGCAGTACTTC.